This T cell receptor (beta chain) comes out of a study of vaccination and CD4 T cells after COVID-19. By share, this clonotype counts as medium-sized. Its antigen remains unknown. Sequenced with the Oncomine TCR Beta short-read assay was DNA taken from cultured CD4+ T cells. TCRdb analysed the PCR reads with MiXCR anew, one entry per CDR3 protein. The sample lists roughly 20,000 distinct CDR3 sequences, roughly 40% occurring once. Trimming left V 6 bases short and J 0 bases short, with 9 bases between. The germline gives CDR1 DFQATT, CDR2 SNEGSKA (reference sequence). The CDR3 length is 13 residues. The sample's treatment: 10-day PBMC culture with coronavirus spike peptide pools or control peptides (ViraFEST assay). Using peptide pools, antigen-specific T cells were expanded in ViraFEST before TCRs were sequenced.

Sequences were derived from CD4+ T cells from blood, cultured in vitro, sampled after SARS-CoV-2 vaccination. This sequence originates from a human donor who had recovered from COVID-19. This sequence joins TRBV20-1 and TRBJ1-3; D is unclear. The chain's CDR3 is CSAPGDSGNTIYF. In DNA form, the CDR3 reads TGCAGTGCCCCCGGGGACTCTGGAAACACCATATATTTT.